This paragraph reports one TCR beta chain. This sample is drawn from a study of blood T cell repertoires in COVID-19. Study information: Specimens from acute and convalescent COVID-19 originated in the United States, Italy and Spain.

Per the original data handling: Nucleated cell number was recorded as an estimate derived from reference gene primer amplification. Profiling relied on immunoSEQ multiplex PCR, and the TCRdb table lists in-frame clones only, not all of them. D and trimming were read from the DNA, whereas the V and J calls and clone size are those reported in that table. The table records roughly 75,000 clones, roughly four fifths of them present only once. J was trimmed by 4 bases and V by 6 bases; bases with no gene match: 4. The germline V gene has CDR1 SNHLY and CDR2 FYNNEI. The CDR3 is 14 amino acids. Sequenced material: peripheral blood. The J gene is TRBJ2-1, the V gene TRBV2, with 9 positions matching TRBD2. The TCR was taken from a woman between 70 and 85 years old with acute or convalescent COVID-19. The CDR3, as DNA: TGTGCCAGCAGGGCGACTAGCGGATACAATGAGCAGTTCTTC. Amino acids: CASRATSGYNEQFF.